Each of the 5 T cell receptor beta chains below was sequenced from the same sample in a study of T cells in Graves' hyperthyroidism and ophthalmopathy. Researchers amplified the TCR beta CDR3 regions from RNA transcripts. With the HTBI primer set, the TCR CDR3 went through a first round of RT-PCR. TCRdb redid the calling of the multiplex PCR reads with MiXCR, one entry per CDR3 protein. The sample includes hundreds of thousands of distinct CDR3 sequences, 15% to 20% of them seen just once. Source material: blood. The receptors come from a woman in her forties with Graves' ophthalmopathy.

This clonotype has a handful of counts. One end of the junction does not line up with germline, which may come from a read error. The chain links TRBV5-1 to TRBJ1-1; the D is unclear. The CDR3 extends over 16 amino acids. The germline gives CDR1 SGHRS, CDR2 YFSETQ. The CDR3 sequence is CASSLDLDVGNTEAFF. The DNA of the CDR3 is TGTGCCAGCAGCTTGGATTTGGACGTGGGGAACACTGAAGCTTTCTTT.

This clonotype was recorded many times. The rearrangement uses TRBV29-1 and TRBJ2-7; D is unclear. Trimming cost V 5 bases and J 2 bases, with 19 bases left between them. CDR1 is SQVTM, CDR2 ANQGSEA, per germline. The CDR3 has 15 amino acids. CDR3 nucleotides: TGCAGCGTTATTTTGGAGCGACGGGTCGCCTACGAGCAGTACTTC. Encoded protein: CSVILERRVAYEQYF.

The J gene is TRBJ1-5, the V gene TRBV19, with D unresolved. CDR3 length: 15 residues. Trimming removed 8 bases at V and 0 bases at J, with 14 bases between. The germline gives CDR1 LNHDA, CDR2 SQIVND (reference sequence). For the CDR3, the DNA is TGTGCCAGTCCTCTATGGAAAAGTAGCAATCAGCCCCAGCATTTT. This sequence encodes CASPLWKSSNQPQHF.

V and J are TRBV12-3 or TRBV12-4 and TRBJ2-2, with D hard to call. Trimming removed 1 base at V and 4 bases at J, with 16 bases between. The CDR3 contains 17 residues. This CDR3 reads CASSLDQTLRVTGELFF. CDR3 nucleotide sequence: TGTGCCAGCAGTTTAGACCAAACGCTTAGGGTCACCGGGGAGCTGTTTTTT.

This clonotype has a handful of counts. The chain combines TRBV12-3 or TRBV12-4 with TRBJ2-6, with 7 positions matching TRBD1. CDR3 length: 16 residues. V dropped 6 bases and J dropped 2; count of bases not matched to a gene: 7. For the CDR3, the DNA is TGTGCCAGCAGAGAAACTCAGGGGGCTGGGGCCAACGTCCTGACTTTC. As protein: CASRETQGAGANVLTF.